This TCR beta chain was obtained from a study of monozygotic twins with inflammatory bowel disease. Germline lookup yields CDR1 DFQATT and CDR2 SNEGSKA (reference sequence). The length of the CDR3 is 12 residues. With regard to this clonotype: Its antigen is not known.

For each CDR3 protein, TCRdb gives one entry from its re-call of the 5' RACE reads, without DNA. The table for this sample gives approximately 150,000 distinct CDR3 sequences. Study conclusions and caveats: Among IBD patients, fewer clonotypes were shared with others than among healthy twins, especially with disease activity. Using the inverse Simpson index, IBD patients had lower TCRbeta diversity than healthy co-twins.

Sample: blood. The TCR originated in a human donor with ulcerative colitis or Crohn's disease, or a healthy co-twin of an affected twin (not recorded which). This rearrangement joins TRBV20-1 to TRBJ2-3; the D gene TCRdb calls, TRBD1, cannot be checked with no DNA. The CDR3 spells CSGQGTRDTQYF.